This T cell receptor beta chain was observed in a study of beta chain features in type 1 diabetes. General study points: PCR may have favored shorter templates equally in patients and controls. VDJ junctions from type 1 diabetes patients carried fewer insertions and larger deletions.

V was shortened by 0 bases and J by 3 bases, with 7 bases between the two germline ends. Per germline, CDR1 SGDLS and CDR2 YYNGEE. The CDR3 runs to 13 residues. In this sample, this clone turned up a few times. Its antigen is currently unknown. The whole isolated RNA underwent reverse transcription, so sequencing captured expressed TCRB transcripts. Data came from immunoSEQ multiplex PCR; TCRdb stores just in-frame clones and leaves some out. The table lists 300,000 to 350,000 clones, around 19% of them singletons, with approximately 0.041% in the top ten. Based on CD45RO/CCR7/CD25/CD127/CD95/CD27, CD4+ regulatory, stem cell-like memory, naive and central memory cells were sorted.

This receptor was identified in a woman under 30 in good health. The gene calls are TRBV9 and TRBJ2-7; D remains ambiguous. Input material: naive CD4+ T cells from blood. CDR3 region: CASSVDPGYEQYF. The CDR3 DNA reads TGTGCCAGCAGCGTAGACCCCGGCTACGAGCAGTACTTC. Full variable domain (remainder filled in from reference TRBV9 and TRBJ2-7): DSGVTQTPKHLITATGQRVTLRCSPRSGDLSVYWYQQSLDQGLQFLIQYYNGEERAKGNILERFSAQQFPDLHSELNLSSLELGDSALYFCASSVDPGYEQYFGPGTRLTVT.